This T cell receptor beta chain stems from a study of T cells after yellow fever vaccination. Across the study: For low cell numbers, libraries were made with SMART-Seq v4 Ultra Low Input.

The CDR3 contains 14 residues. The J segment lost 6 bases and the V segment lost 6 bases, leaving 9 bases of the junction unmatched. Germline lookup yields CDR1 SGHNT and CDR2 YYREEE (reference sequence). Study conclusions and caveats: Most primary-vaccination clones reappeared after the booster (approximately 95% CD4, 75% to 90% CD8). The secondary response was weaker, and its peak arrived faster, on day 5 versus 15. Sorted repertoires could include abundant contaminating clonotypes from bulk cells.

Via MiXCR, TCRdb re-called the 5' RACE reads, giving one row per CDR3 protein. Of 150,000 or so distinct CDR3 sequences listed, approximately 6.7% were seen once; the top ten hold over 2%. This clonotype was seen ten or more times. Its matching antigen is unknown. The sequence came from a man aged 18 to 30 who received the YFV17D yellow fever vaccine. The chain combines TRBV5-4 with TRBJ2-1, with 7 bases lining up with TRBD2. Sequencing used CD4+ T cells sorted from PBMCs, obtained 4 to 6 days after the first yellow fever vaccination. The CDR3 region has the DNA TGTGCCAGCAACTCTGCGGGGGTCTTCAATGAGCAGTTCTTC. Its protein is CASNSAGVFNEQFF.